The next 27 T cell receptor beta chains were all read from a single sample in a study of blood T cells in healthy people across ages. With a J-beta primer mix and a sample-barcoded 5' primer, a second PCR ran about 6 to 11 cycles. TCRdb re-derived calls from the 5' RACE reads in MiXCR, one entry per CDR3 protein. The sample holds roughly 680,000 distinct CDR3 sequences, around 21% seen once. The sample comprised blood. The source is a man aged 70 or older in good health.

Many counts were recorded for this clonotype. The gene calls are TRBV2 and TRBJ2-1; D possibly uses TRBD1 or TRBD2 (5 bases each). V lost 7 bases, J lost 0 bases, and 13 bases lay in between. From germline, CDR1 is SNHLY and CDR2 FYNNEI. The CDR3 is made up of 15 amino acids. The CDR3 coding sequence is TGTGCCAGCATTTCGGGGCTGAGCTCCTACAATGAGCAGTTCTTC. Encoded protein: CASISGLSSYNEQFF.

The chain joins TRBV27 to TRBJ2-4, with D perhaps being TRBD1 or TRBD2 (5 bases each). V dropped 3 bases and J dropped 5 bases, with 20 bases sitting between them. The CDR3 spans 17 residues. Per germline, CDR1 MNHEY and CDR2 SMNVEV (reference sequence). CDR3 DNA sequence: TGTGCCAGCAGTTTGGGAGACAGCGAACCTAGCCAAAACATTCAGTACTTC. Translation gives CASSLGDSEPSQNIQYF.

The V call is TRBV10-1, the J call TRBJ2-5; 8 bases match TRBD1. The J call is doubtful: the DNA matches TRBJ2-1 better. CDR3 length: 16 amino acids. CDR1 is WNHNN and CDR2 is SYGVQD in the germline V gene (reference sequence). CDR3 region: CASSDPQGARYNEQFF. The DNA of the CDR3 is TGCGCCAGCAGTGACCCCCAGGGGGCCCGTTACAATGAGCAGTTCTTC.

The gene calls are TRBV20-1 and TRBJ1-2; a possible D gene is TRBD1 (5 bases). The germline V gene has CDR1 DFQATT and CDR2 SNEGSKA (reference sequence). Trimming removed 6 bases at V and 7 bases at J, with 15 bases between. The CDR3 length is 12 residues. The CDR3: CSAPFMGGGYTF. CDR3 DNA: TGCAGTGCCCCCTTTATGGGGGGTGGCTACACCTTC.

This rearrangement joins TRBV20-1 to TRBJ2-5, with D perhaps TRBD1 (5 bases). The better agreement between TRBJ2-7 and the DNA end casts doubt on the J call. Germline CDR1 and CDR2: DFQATT and SNEGSKA (reference sequence). The CDR3 runs 14 residues. The CDR3 protein is CSARDHGFRGEQYF. CDR3 in DNA: TGCAGTGCTAGAGATCACGGATTTAGGGGCGAGCAGTACTTC.

This clonotype was seen only a few times. The V call is TRBV6-5, the J call TRBJ2-5; no definite D call. V was pared by 4 bases and J by 5 bases, with 14 bases between. Germline CDR1 is MNHEY and CDR2 is SVGAGI. The CDR3 spans 14 residues. The CDR3 region is CASSFTRLVETQYF. As DNA, the CDR3 is TGTGCCAGCAGTTTCACCAGACTGGTGGAGACCCAGTACTTC.

This clonotype came up a few times. The chain recombines TRBV15 with TRBJ2-5; 12 nucleotides match TRBD2. Per the germline V gene, CDR1 is LNHNV and CDR2 is YYDKDF (reference sequence). The CDR3 has 19 residues. The V segment lost 1 base and the J segment 4 bases; nucleotides outside the gene matches: 13. The CDR3 loop reads CATSRGMTSGSGVGETQYF. CDR3 DNA: TGTGCCACCAGCAGAGGCATGACTAGCGGGAGTGGGGTAGGAGAGACCCAGTACTTC.

This rearrangement joins TRBV6-2 or TRBV6-3 to TRBJ2-1; 8 nucleotides agree with TRBD1. V shed 4 bases, J shed 6 bases, and the junction held 8 bases outside the gene matches. The CDR3 runs to 15 residues. Per the germline V gene, CDR1 is MNHEY and CDR2 is SVGEGT. This CDR3 is CASSSPRTGINEQFF. The DNA for the CDR3 is TGTGCCAGCAGTTCCCCCCGGACAGGGATCAATGAGCAGTTCTTC.

V and J are TRBV7-9 and TRBJ2-5; TRBD1 aligns across 7 bases. Trimming cost V 3 bases and J 2 bases; bases outside gene matches: 3. CDR1 and CDR2 (germline): SEHNR, FQNEAQ (reference sequence). The CDR3 is made up of 14 amino acids. CDR3 sequence: CASSFGQAQETQYF. DNA for the CDR3: TGTGCCAGCAGCTTTGGACAGGCACAAGAGACCCAGTACTTC.

The sample holds many counts of this clonotype. The chain employs TRBV20-1 and TRBJ2-1; 10 bases map to TRBD2. This CDR3 contains 14 residues. The V segment lost 4 bases and the J segment 5 bases; nucleotides outside the gene matches: 5. Per the germline V gene, CDR1 is DFQATT and CDR2 is SNEGSKA (reference sequence). The CDR3 nucleotides are TGCAGTGCTACTTGGACTAGCGGAAACAATGAGCAGTTCTTC. Encoded protein: CSATWTSGNNEQFF.

This clonotype was recorded a few times. CDR3 region: CASKDDRYQETQYF. In DNA form, the CDR3 reads TGTGCCAGCAAAGACGACAGGTACCAAGAGACCCAGTACTTC. The J gene is TRBJ2-5, the V gene TRBV2; D might be TRBD1 (6 bases). The germline V and J ends were trimmed by 7 bases and 0 bases, with 12 bases remaining between them. The CDR3 contains 14 residues. Germline CDR1 reads SNHLY; CDR2 reads FYNNEI.

The chain has TRBV19 and TRBJ2-5, with 9 bases fitting TRBD2. The DNA end favors TRBJ2-1, so the J call may be wrong. Germline V gives CDR1 LNHDA, CDR2 SQIVND (reference sequence). CDR3 size: 14 residues. The CDR3 DNA is TGTGCCAGTAGTATAGCTCTTAGCGGGAGTAAGCAGTTCTTC. Residues: CASSIALSGSKQFF.

The sample holds many counts of this clonotype. The chain is built from TRBV6-5 and TRBJ1-4; D gene unclear. The germline V gene encodes CDR1 MNHEY and CDR2 SVGAGI. The CDR3 totals 13 residues. Trimming shortened V by 0 bases and J by 5 bases, and 4 bases separated the two germline ends. This chain's CDR3 is CASSYSVNEKLFF. The CDR3 region has the DNA TGTGCCAGCAGTTACTCGGTGAATGAAAAACTGTTTTTT.

The chain combines TRBV9 with TRBJ2-5; a possible D gene is TRBD2 (5 bases). Germline assignment: CDR1 SGDLS and CDR2 YYNGEE. V was cut by 0 bases and J by 3 bases, with 9 bases left in between. This CDR3 spans 14 amino acids. DNA for the CDR3: TGTGCCAGCAGCGTAGCTACGACTAAAGAGACCCAGTACTTC. It translates to CASSVATTKETQYF.

This sequence joins TRBV7-9 and TRBJ2-3; D gene unclear. The CDR3 sequence is 15 residues long. V lost 5 bases and J 8 bases, leaving 20 bases between the germline ends. CDR1 SEHNR and CDR2 FQNEAQ come from the germline V gene (reference sequence). The CDR3 loop reads CASSIKTPDLGTQYF. In DNA form, the CDR3 reads TGTGCCAGCAGCATCAAGACCCCGGACCTGGGTACGCAGTATTTT.

This clonotype appeared a few times. This chain links TRBV28 with TRBJ2-1; 10 positions match TRBD2. Germline loops: CDR1 MDHEN, CDR2 SYDVKM. The CDR3 runs to 16 residues. The trim removed 4 bases at V and 7 bases at J, leaving 10 bases unmatched. The CDR3 loop reads CASSSTPGAGGNEQFF. The CDR3 DNA follows: TGTGCCAGCAGTTCTACTCCCGGAGCGGGAGGGAATGAGCAGTTCTTC.

The rearrangement joins TRBV5-4 to TRBJ2-4; D is perhaps TRBD2 (5 bases). V shed 4 bases and J shed 8 bases, with 16 bases lying between them. Germline CDR1 and CDR2: SGHNT and YYREEE (reference sequence). The CDR3 has 14 amino acids. CDR3 sequence reads: CASSTNSDFDIQYF. The DNA of the CDR3 is TGTGCCAGCAGCACAAATAGCGATTTTGACATTCAGTACTTC.

This clonotype occurred a few times. The J gene is TRBJ2-7, the V gene TRBV2; unclear D gene. The CDR3 spans 11 residues. Looked up from germline, CDR1 is SNHLY and CDR2 is FYNNEI. The V end lost 5 bases, the J end lost 7 bases, and 9 bases lay between the germline ends. CDR3 region: CASSYGPEQYF. In DNA, the CDR3 is TGTGCCAGCAGTTATGGGCCTGAGCAGTACTTC.

About this clonotype: The junction and the germline gene differ at one end; a read error may be behind it. The chain is built from TRBV7-7 and TRBJ2-2, with D possibly matching TRBD2 (6 bases). The CDR3 extends over 15 amino acids. The germline CDR1 and CDR2 sequences are SSHAT and FNYEAQ (reference sequence). As DNA, the CDR3 is TGTGCTAGCAGCCTCGCGGGGTCGAGAACCGGGGAGCTGTTTTTT. This codes for CASSLAGSRTGELFF.

The chain recombines TRBV20-1 with TRBJ2-7; 8 bases are shared with TRBD2. The junction had 7 bases not matched to a gene; V was cut back by 3 bases and J by 3 bases. Germline lookup yields CDR1 DFQATT and CDR2 SNEGSKA (reference sequence). This CDR3 is built from 14 residues. CDR3 sequence (DNA): TGCAGTGCTAGTTTCGGCACTAGCGGCTACGAGCAGTACTTC. Protein sequence: CSASFGTSGYEQYF.

Turning to this clonotype: A read error may explain this, as a much larger clone is one base away. The chain has TRBV6-5 and TRBJ2-1, with D possibly being TRBD1 (6 bases). The V end lost 3 bases, the J end lost 7 bases, and 13 bases lay between the germline ends. CDR1 and CDR2 from the germline V gene are MNHEY and SVGAGI. This CDR3 region has 14 residues. CDR3 nucleotide sequence: TGTGCCAGCAGTTATACGGATCAGGGGAATGAGCAGTTCTTC. As protein: CASSYTDQGNEQFF.

The genes are TRBV2 and TRBJ2-4; D is unclear. The germline CDR1 and CDR2 sequences are SNHLY and FYNNEI. The CDR3 sequence is 13 residues long. Deletions cut 2 bases from V and 6 bases from J, with 8 bases between. The CDR3 sequence is CASSESEINIQYF. For the CDR3, the DNA is TGTGCCAGCAGTGAATCAGAAATAAACATTCAGTACTTC. Looking up the rest from reference TRBV2 and TRBJ2-4 gives the full variable domain: EPEVTQTPSHQVTQMGQEVILRCVPISNHLYFYWYRQILGQKVEFLVSFYNNEISEKSEIFDDQFSVERPDGSNFTLKIRSTKLEDSAMYFCASSESEINIQYFGAGTRLSVL.

This clonotype was observed a few times. The genes are TRBV5-1 and TRBJ2-1; D is perhaps TRBD2 (5 bases). V was trimmed by 0 bases and J by 8 bases, leaving 6 bases between them. The CDR3 extends over 12 amino acids. Germline values: CDR1 SGHRS, CDR2 YFSETQ. CDR3 nucleotide sequence: TGCGCCAGCAGCTTGGCAGCGGATGAGCAGTTCTTC. Its translation: CASSLAADEQFF.

This clonotype was counted a few times. The V call is TRBV29-1, the J call TRBJ2-5; TRBD1 agrees at 8 bases. The J call is doubtful: the DNA matches TRBJ2-1 better. The V gene's germline CDR1 is SQVTM and CDR2 ANQGSEA. The CDR3 covers 14 residues. The CDR3 loop is CSVGQGGAYNEQFF. DNA of the CDR3: TGCAGCGTCGGACAGGGTGGGGCCTACAATGAGCAGTTCTTC.

This clonotype was seen many times. The chain recombines TRBV29-1 with TRBJ2-5; perhaps TRBD2 as D (6 bases). CDR3 length: 14 residues. Trimming removed 7 bases at V and 0 bases at J, with 15 bases between. Germline V gene lookup returns CDR1 SQVTM and CDR2 ANQGSEA. The CDR3 region has the DNA TGCAGCGCCGACGGCGGGGATTACCAAGAGACCCAGTACTTC. Translated: CSADGGDYQETQYF.

This clonotype was counted between two and nine times. This rearrangement joins TRBV7-9 to TRBJ2-1; maybe TRBD2 (7 bases). V lost 2 bases and J lost 5, with 16 bases in between. This CDR3 has 16 residues. The germline CDR1 and CDR2 sequences are SEHNR and FQNEAQ (reference sequence). CDR3 loop: CASSLSGRGSHNEQFF. The CDR3 bases are TGTGCCAGCAGCTTATCGGGGAGGGGGTCTCACAATGAGCAGTTCTTC.

Only a few counts were recorded for this clonotype. The chain has TRBV2 and TRBJ2-5; D possibly corresponds to TRBD2 (5 bases). The CDR3 extends over 14 amino acids. V was trimmed by 5 bases and J by 1 base, leaving 11 bases between them. Per germline, CDR1 SNHLY and CDR2 FYNNEI. CDR3 sequence: CASSSYEGQETQYF. As DNA, the CDR3 is TGTGCCAGCAGTTCTTACGAGGGCCAAGAGACCCAGTACTTC. The whole variable domain, filled in from reference TRBV2 and TRBJ2-5, reads EPEVTQTPSHQVTQMGQEVILRCVPISNHLYFYWYRQILGQKVEFLVSFYNNEISEKSEIFDDQFSVERPDGSNFTLKIRSTKLEDSAMYFCASSSYEGQETQYFGPGTRLLVL.